Presented here are 30 T cell receptor beta chains from one specimen sequenced in a study of shared clonotypes between healthy human individuals. TCRdb's copy holds only in-frame clones and misses some; the assay was immunoSEQ multiplex PCR. The sample consists of about 2.2 million clones, 90% to 95% of them appearing once. Terminally differentiated effector memory CD45RA+ cells were excluded by CCR7 positive selection of CD45RO-negative cells. Sequenced input: naive CD8+ T cells from PBMCs. These receptors came from a man aged 18 to 35 in good health. Some clones in this sample may be carry-over from other donors' samples.

The chain uses TRBV7-9 and TRBJ2-1, with TRBD2 matching 16 bases. Germline assignment: CDR1 SEHNR and CDR2 FQNEAQ (reference sequence). Trimming cost V 8 bases and J 7 bases; bases outside gene matches: 8. The CDR3 has 16 residues. CDR3 sequence (DNA): TGTGCCAGCGGGGGGACTAGCGGGAGGGCCTGGAATGAGCAGTTCTTC. It encodes CASGGTSGRAWNEQFF. Full variable domain (rest looked up from reference TRBV7-9 and TRBJ2-1): DTGVSQNPRHKITKRGQNVTFRCDPISEHNRLYWYRQTLGQGPEFLTYFQNEAQLEKSRLLSDRFSAERPKGSFSTLEIQRTEQGDSAMYLCASGGTSGRAWNEQFFGPGTRLTVL.

This clone was observed once. This chain joins TRBV6-6 and TRBJ2-3; 7 positions match TRBD2. The germline V gene has CDR1 MNHNY and CDR2 SVGAGI (reference sequence). Trimming took 0 bases from V and 2 from J; bases not matched to a gene: 5. This CDR3 contains 16 residues. The DNA of the CDR3 is TGTGCCAGCAGTTACTCGAGGCTAGCGGACACAGATACGCAGTATTTT. Protein: CASSYSRLADTDTQYF.

The chain links TRBV30 to TRBJ2-1; 11 nucleotides align to TRBD2. V lost 0 bases and J lost 7; bases outside the gene matches: 11. Germline V gives CDR1 GTSNPN, CDR2 SVGIG (reference sequence). The CDR3 covers 17 residues. The CDR3 loop reads CAWSVLLAGGRGNEQFF. DNA of the CDR3: TGTGCCTGGAGTGTATTGCTAGCGGGAGGAAGAGGGAATGAGCAGTTCTTC. Full variable domain (remainder filled in from reference TRBV30 and TRBJ2-1): SQTIHQWPATLVQPVGSPLSLECTVEGTSNPNLYWYRQAAGRGLQLLFYSVGIGQISSEVPQNLSASRPQDRQFILSSKKLLLSDSGFYLCAWSVLLAGGRGNEQFFGPGTRLTVL.

This sequence joins TRBV28 and TRBJ2-1; D is unresolved. Trimming took off 5 bases at V and 3 bases at J, with 14 bases between the two ends. CDR1 is MDHEN, CDR2 SYDVKM, per germline. The CDR3 extends over 15 amino acids. The DNA of the CDR3 is TGTGCCAGCAGTGCCACTGTGGTGGTCTACAATGAGCAGTTCTTC. It is translated as CASSATVVVYNEQFF.

V and J are TRBV14 and TRBJ2-5; D remains unclear. CDR3 length: 15 amino acids. Germline V gene data show CDR1 as SGHDN and CDR2 as FVKESK. Trimming removed 5 bases at V and 1 base at J, with 14 bases between. In DNA, the CDR3 is TGTGCCAGCAGCATCCAACCGGGCGGCCAAGAGACCCAGTACTTC. Amino acid sequence: CASSIQPGGQETQYF.

As regards this clone: The sample has other DNA sequences that encode this CDR3 too. The gene calls are TRBV27 and TRBJ2-7; D unresolved. This CDR3 comprises 13 residues. Trimming removed 6 bases from V and 0 bases from J, with 9 bases in between. Per germline, CDR1 MNHEY and CDR2 SMNVEV (reference sequence). The CDR3 is CASSVGSSYEQYF. CDR3 nucleotides: TGTGCCAGCAGCGTCGGAAGCTCCTACGAGCAGTACTTC.

About this clone: This sample includes further DNA sequences coding for the same CDR3. V and J are TRBV7-9 and TRBJ1-2, with D perhaps matching TRBD1 (5 bases). From germline, CDR1 is SEHNR and CDR2 FQNEAQ (reference sequence). CDR3 length equals 13 residues. V was cut by 0 bases and J by 3 bases, with 5 bases left in between. This CDR3 reads CASSLAGDYGYTF. In DNA form, the CDR3 reads TGTGCCAGCAGCTTAGCAGGGGACTATGGCTACACCTTC.

Comments on this clone: The sample carries other DNA sequences with the same CDR3. This chain uses TRBV27 with TRBJ2-1; 7 bases match TRBD1. From germline, CDR1 is MNHEY and CDR2 SMNVEV (reference sequence). This CDR3 region has 14 residues. Trimming cost V 5 bases and J 4 bases; bases outside gene matches: 5. The CDR3 nucleotides are TGTGCCAGCAGTCCGGGGACAGAATACAATGAGCAGTTCTTC. Its protein product is CASSPGTEYNEQFF.

This sequence joins TRBV4-1 and TRBJ2-7, with D perhaps TRBD2 (6 bases). The CDR3 runs to 15 residues. Trimming pared 5 bases from V and 2 bases from J, leaving 16 bases between. CDR1 is MGHRA and CDR2 is YSYEKL in the germline V gene. The CDR3 DNA is TGCGCCAGCAGCTACTTTTCCGGGACTCCCTACGAGCAGTACTTC. It translates to CASSYFSGTPYEQYF.

Only a few counts were recorded for this clone. Other DNA sequences from this sample encode an identical CDR3 as well. The V gene is TRBV7-9, the J gene TRBJ1-1, with D possibly TRBD1 on 5 matching bases. CDR3 length: 12 amino acids. Per germline, CDR1 SEHNR and CDR2 FQNEAQ (reference sequence). V gave up 5 bases and J gave up 6 bases, with 10 bases separating them. In DNA form, the CDR3 reads TGTGCCAGCAGCCCTGGGGGATCTGAAGCTTTCTTT. This translates into CASSPGGSEAFF.

The chain couples TRBV5-6 to TRBJ2-7, with 8 positions matching TRBD2. CDR3 length: 19 residues. Germline V CDR1 and CDR2: SGHDT, YYEEEE. V dropped 0 bases and J dropped 2; count of bases not matched to a gene: 16. Here the CDR3 DNA reads TGTGCCAGCAGCTTGGGACCCCCCCACTATGAGCGGGAGACCTACGAGCAGTACTTC. It yields the protein CASSLGPPHYERETYEQYF.

A word on this clone: Other DNA sequences within the sample encode an identical CDR3. The chain couples TRBV9 to TRBJ2-7; D is possibly TRBD2 (6 bases). V was shortened by 1 base and J by 3 bases, with 8 bases between the two germline ends. From germline, CDR1 is SGDLS and CDR2 YYNGEE. The CDR3 loop spans 13 amino acids. The CDR3 reads CASSVLGGYEQYF. The CDR3 bases are TGTGCCAGCAGCGTACTGGGGGGCTACGAGCAGTACTTC. Full variable domain (remainder filled in from reference TRBV9 and TRBJ2-7): DSGVTQTPKHLITATGQRVTLRCSPRSGDLSVYWYQQSLDQGLQFLIQYYNGEERAKGNILERFSAQQFPDLHSELNLSSLELGDSALYFCASSVLGGYEQYFGPGTRLTVT.

The chain recombines TRBV7-9 with TRBJ2-3; unclear D gene. The CDR3 runs 13 residues. V lost 3 bases and J lost 8, with 12 bases in between. Germline assignment: CDR1 SEHNR and CDR2 FQNEAQ (reference sequence). The CDR3 protein is CASSFLTDPTQYF. CDR3 coding DNA: TGTGCCAGCAGCTTCTTGACGGACCCTACGCAGTATTTT. The entire variable domain, with the rest obtained from reference TRBV7-9 and TRBJ2-3, is as follows: DTGVSQNPRHKITKRGQNVTFRCDPISEHNRLYWYRQTLGQGPEFLTYFQNEAQLEKSRLLSDRFSAERPKGSFSTLEIQRTEQGDSAMYLCASSFLTDPTQYFGPGTRLTVL.

The V call is TRBV2, the J call TRBJ2-7; D gene ambiguous. Trimming removed 4 bases at V and 0 bases at J, with 13 bases between. The length of the CDR3 is 15 residues. Germline CDR1 SNHLY, CDR2 FYNNEI. The CDR3 DNA is TGTGCCAGCAGTGTAAGTGGACCAACCTCCTACGAGCAGTACTTC. Protein: CASSVSGPTSYEQYF.

This chain links TRBV7-3 with TRBJ2-1; weak D call: TRBD2 (6 bases). V lost 5 bases, J lost 2 bases, and 16 bases lay in between. This CDR3 is 16 amino acids long. Per the germline V gene, CDR1 is SGHTA and CDR2 is FQGTGA. For the CDR3, the DNA is TGTGCCAGCAGCCCGATTGGAGGGAAAACCTACAATGAGCAGTTCTTC. This gives the protein CASSPIGGKTYNEQFF.

The chain uses TRBV28 and TRBJ2-4; 10 positions match TRBD1. J was trimmed by 1 base and V by 5 bases; bases with no gene match: 5. CDR3 size: 16 residues. In germline, CDR1 is MDHEN, CDR2 SYDVKM. In nucleotides, the CDR3 is TGTGCCAGCAGTCAAGACAGGGGGCGTGCCAAAAACATTCAGTACTTC. This encodes CASSQDRGRAKNIQYF. Supplemented by reference TRBV28 and TRBJ2-4, the full variable domain reads DVKVTQSSRYLVKRTGEKVFLECVQDMDHENMFWYRQDPGLGLRLIYFSYDVKMKEKGDIPEGYSVSREKKERFSLILESASTNQTSMYLCASSQDRGRAKNIQYFGAGTRLSVL.

The V and J genes are TRBV9 and TRBJ2-7; TRBD2 matches at 9 bases. Per germline, CDR1 SGDLS and CDR2 YYNGEE. The CDR3 is 19 residues long. V trimming: 4 bases; J trimming: 2 bases; junction bases outside the gene matches: 19. CDR3 bases: TGTGCCAGCAGCCCGACAAATAAACGTAGCGGGAGATTAACCTACGAGCAGTACTTC. As protein: CASSPTNKRSGRLTYEQYF.

This sequence joins TRBV9 and TRBJ2-3; no clear D gene. Trimming took off 4 bases at V and 2 bases at J, with 14 bases between the two ends. CDR1 is SGDLS, CDR2 YYNGEE, per germline. The CDR3 consists of 15 residues. CDR3 coding DNA: TGTGCCAGCAGCCCGGCCCGTTCCTCCACAGATACGCAGTATTTT. It is translated as CASSPARSSTDTQYF.

V is TRBV27 and J is TRBJ2-7; D gene ambiguous. V lost 5 bases, J lost 4 bases, and 18 bases lay in between. Germline CDR1 and CDR2: MNHEY and SMNVEV (reference sequence). The CDR3 runs to 15 residues. The CDR3: CASSPRSRSLYEQYF. The DNA of the CDR3 is TGTGCCAGCAGTCCTCGGAGCAGGTCCCTTTACGAGCAGTACTTC.

Of note for this clone: Other DNA variants within this sample encode the same CDR3. V and J are TRBV28 and TRBJ2-7; maybe TRBD1 (5 bases). Germline lookup yields CDR1 MDHEN and CDR2 SYDVKM. The CDR3 covers 13 residues. Trimming stripped 1 base from V and 4 bases from J, with 8 bases between. The CDR3, as DNA: TGTGCCAGCAGTTTATTTACAGGATACGAGCAGTACTTC. This encodes CASSLFTGYEQYF.

The chain links TRBV27 to TRBJ2-1, with D uncertain. Germline V gene data show CDR1 as MNHEY and CDR2 as SMNVEV (reference sequence). There are 16 residues in the CDR3. V gave up 1 base and J gave up 5 bases, with 15 bases separating them. DNA for the CDR3: TGTGCCAGCAGTTTATACTGGCGAGCACTACACAATGAGCAGTTCTTC. It specifies CASSLYWRALHNEQFF.

Notes on this clone: This CDR3 is also generated by other DNA sequences in the sample. The chain joins TRBV6-5 to TRBJ2-7; 9 bases align to TRBD1. Germline V gives CDR1 MNHEY, CDR2 SVGAGI. The CDR3 loop spans 14 amino acids. V lost 6 bases, J lost 1 base, and 4 bases stayed unmatched. The CDR3 DNA reads TGTGCCAGCAGCCCCGGGACAGGGTCCTACGAGCAGTACTTC. Translation: CASSPGTGSYEQYF.

The chain joins TRBV7-9 to TRBJ2-1; TRBD2 might be the D (6 bases). Germline assignment: CDR1 SEHNR and CDR2 FQNEAQ (reference sequence). The CDR3 runs 12 residues. With 6 bases removed from V and 9 bases from J, the gap between germline ends came to 12 bases. The CDR3 loop is CASSRMGGEQFF. In DNA, the CDR3 is TGTGCCAGCAGTCGTATGGGGGGTGAGCAGTTCTTC.

J is TRBJ2-1 and V is TRBV9, with 11 positions matching TRBD2. V shed 3 bases, J shed 4 bases, and the junction held 6 bases outside the gene matches. Germline assignment: CDR1 SGDLS and CDR2 YYNGEE. The CDR3 has 16 residues. The CDR3, as DNA: TGTGCCAGCAGCGCCGTGGGACTAGCGGCATACAATGAGCAGTTCTTC. Protein sequence: CASSAVGLAAYNEQFF.

The V and J genes are TRBV7-9 and TRBJ2-5, with 10 bases matching TRBD1. The CDR3 spans 15 residues. Unmatched junction bases numbered 8, after V lost 5 bases and J lost 5 bases. Germline V gene data show CDR1 as SEHNR and CDR2 as FQNEAQ (reference sequence). The CDR3 loop is CASSQRTGGYETQYF. CDR3 nucleotides: TGTGCCAGCAGCCAAAGGACAGGGGGGTACGAGACCCAGTACTTC.

This clone was counted a single time. The sample carries other DNA sequences with the same CDR3. The chain joins TRBV9 to TRBJ2-2, with D uncertain. This CDR3 is 13 amino acids long. CDR1 and CDR2 from the germline V gene are SGDLS and YYNGEE. V lost 6 bases to trimming and J lost 1 base, with 7 bases between them. The CDR3 loop is CASTLGNTGELFF. The CDR3, as DNA: TGTGCCAGCACTCTGGGGAACACCGGGGAGCTGTTTTTT.

The CDR3 nucleotides are TGTGCCAGCTCACTACCGCGGGAGACGGGGTACGAGCAGTACTTC. Translating gives CASSLPRETGYEQYF. This sequence joins TRBV18 and TRBJ2-7; 7 nucleotides match TRBD2. The CDR3 is 15 residues long. The germline V gene encodes CDR1 KGHSH and CDR2 LQKENI. V gave up 4 bases and J gave up 4 bases; unmatched junction bases: 10.

The genes are TRBV4-1 and TRBJ2-5; 9 nucleotides line up with TRBD2. The V segment lost 2 bases and the J segment 2 bases; nucleotides outside the gene matches: 9. This CDR3 is 17 amino acids long. Germline V gives CDR1 MGHRA, CDR2 YSYEKL. The CDR3 nucleotides read TGCGCCAGCAGCCAACGGAAAGGAGCGGGAGGTCAAGAGACCCAGTACTTC. Its protein is CASSQRKGAGGQETQYF.

The rearrangement joins TRBV27 to TRBJ1-1, with D possibly being TRBD1 (6 bases). CDR1 and CDR2 (germline): MNHEY, SMNVEV (reference sequence). The CDR3 runs to 16 residues. V gave up 2 bases and J gave up 5 bases, with 18 bases separating them. The CDR3 protein is CASSLAGRGGGTEAFF. CDR3 sequence (DNA): TGTGCCAGCAGTTTAGCCGGCAGGGGAGGGGGAACTGAAGCTTTCTTT.

The chain carries TRBV6-5 and TRBJ2-7; the D gene could be TRBD1 or TRBD2 (5 bases each). This CDR3 has 14 amino acids. V lost 5 bases and J 4 bases, leaving 15 bases between the germline ends. CDR1 is MNHEY and CDR2 is SVGAGI in the germline V gene. CDR3 in DNA: TGTGCCAGCAGTACCCGGGACCAGGTGTACGAGCAGTACTTC. Translation gives CASSTRDQVYEQYF.